One and the same sample provided the 30 T cell receptor beta chains below, sequenced in a study of CD8+ T cells in alopecia areata. Sequencing used cDNA as its template, made by extracting RNA and reverse transcribing it. The table came from immunoSEQ multiplex PCR; TCRdb's copy has only in-frame clones and leaves some out. Reported are under 350,000 clones, none seen only once; the ten largest carry about 1.1%. Sorting of pooled cutaneous lymph node cells used CD4, CD8alpha, NKG2D, NKG2ACE and other markers. The sequenced material came from CD4+ T cells sorted from a lymph node. The receptors derive from a C3H/HeJ mouse with alopecia areata. For this strain, the MHC haplotype corresponds to H2-k.

This clone turned up a few times. Each gene name is a mouse one. The read is 4 residues too short to cover the CDR3 end, so that end is filled in from the germline J gene. The chain has TRBV31 and TRBJ2-1, with 7 bases matching TRBD2. Germline assignment: CDR1 GKSSPN and CDR2 SITVG. The CDR3 is 13 residues long. J gave up 6 bases and V 5 bases, and 7 bases lay outside the gene matches. This CDR3 is CAWGAGGGAEQFF. The DNA read from the CDR3 is TGTGCCTGGGGGGCTGGGGGTGGTGCT.

This clone occurred a few times. Gene names are the mouse ones. The read gets to within 4 residues of the CDR3 end, and the germline J gene fills in the rest. The chain joins TRBV13-2 to TRBJ1-1; TRBD1 is a possible D gene (5 bases). Germline V gives CDR1 NNHNN, CDR2 SYGAGS (reference sequence). The CDR3 consists of 13 residues. CDR3 in amino acids: CASGRDWGGEVFF. Partial CDR3 DNA: TGTGCCAGCGGTCGGGACTGGGGGGGA.

As for this clone: Gene labels here are mouse ones. The CDR3 is cut off 4 residues early in the read; its end comes from the germline J gene. The chain recombines TRBV19 with TRBJ1-1, with a weak D call TRBD1 (6 bases). CDR1 FNHDT and CDR2 SITEND come from the germline V gene (reference sequence). This CDR3 has 13 amino acids. V lost 1 base and J 3 bases, leaving 7 bases between the germline ends. The CDR3 protein is CASSIQGYTEVFF. The part of the CDR3 DNA that was read is TGTGCCAGCAGTATACAGGGGTACACA.

With respect to this clone: Here the gene names and germline are mouse. The observed sequence ends 4 residues before the CDR3 terminus, with the missing tail filled in from the germline J gene. This chain connects TRBV5 to TRBJ2-3; 7 nucleotides agree with TRBD1. V was clipped by 5 bases and J by 0 bases; unmatched bases: 2. The V gene's germline CDR1 is LGHNA and CDR2 YNLKQL (reference sequence). This CDR3 has 14 residues. The sequenced part of the CDR3 DNA is TGTGCCAGCAGCACGGACAGGAGTGCAGAA. It yields the protein CASSTDRSAE. The CDR3 as a whole reads CASSTDRSAETLYF.

Note on this clone: Gene names are the mouse ones. The read finishes 4 residues shy of the CDR3 end, and the germline J gene is used to complete it. Other nucleotide sequences from this sample produce the same CDR3. The chain joins TRBV4 to TRBJ1-2, with D unresolved. The V end lost 5 bases, the J end lost 0 bases, and 7 bases lay between the germline ends. This CDR3 contains 13 residues. The germline V gene has CDR1 LGHDT and CDR2 YNNKQL (reference sequence). CDR3 in amino acids: CASSPQANSDYTF. CDR3 bases read: TGTGCCAGCAGCCCACAAGCAAACTCC. Looking up the rest from reference TRBV4 and TRBJ1-2 gives the full variable domain: ETAVFQTPNYHVTQVGNEVSFNCKQTLGHDTMYWYKQDSKKLLKIMFSYNNKQLIVNETVPRRFSPQSSDKAHLNLRIKSVEPEDSAVYLCASSPQANSDYTFGSGTRLLVI.

Details on this clone: Mouse gene names apply. The sequence runs out 4 residues before the end of the CDR3; the remainder is reconstructed from the germline J gene. Other DNA sequences in this sample translate to the same CDR3. V usage is TRBV1 and J usage is TRBJ2-1, with D maybe TRBD1 (6 bases). The CDR3 extends over 12 amino acids. From germline, CDR1 is NSQYPW and CDR2 LRSPGD (reference sequence). The sequenced CDR3 bases are TGCACCTGCAGTGCCGACAGGGCT. Its protein is CTCSADRA. The full-length CDR3 reads as CTCSADRAEQFF.

This clone was seen a few times. Gene names follow the mouse nomenclature. CDR3 DNA, as far as it was read: TGTGCCAGCAGTGATCCTGGGGACTCCTAT. It specifies CASSDPGDSY. The complete CDR3 protein is CASSDPGDSYEQYF. This chain connects TRBV13-3 to TRBJ2-7, with a weak D call TRBD2 (6 bases). The read halts 4 residues ahead of the CDR3 end, with the missing end drawn from the germline J gene. Germline CDR1 NNHDY, CDR2 SYVADS. The germline V and J ends were trimmed by 1 base and 0 bases, with 8 bases remaining between them. The CDR3 is 14 residues long.

Comments on this clone: Mouse names are used for the genes. Read coverage stops 4 residues before the CDR3 terminus; the germline J gene supplies the remainder. The genes are TRBV13-1 and TRBJ2-1; TRBD2 is a possible D gene (6 bases). V was cut by 3 bases and J by 0 bases, with 10 bases left in between. The CDR3 is 15 residues long. Germline loops: CDR1 NSHNY, CDR2 SYGAGN. The CDR3 DNA, read in part, is TGTGCCAGCAGTGCCTGGGGTTATAACTATGCT. This translates into CASSAWGYNYA. The entire CDR3 reads CASSAWGYNYAEQFF.

This clone was detected a few times. Mouse gene names apply. CDR3 DNA (partial): TGCACCTGGAGACTGGGTCCTAGTGCAGAA. Its protein is CTWRLGPSAE. In full, the CDR3 is CTWRLGPSAETLYF. V is TRBV1 and J is TRBJ2-3; 7 positions match TRBD2. Read sequence stops 4 residues before the CDR3 end, and the germline J gene provides the missing end. Germline CDR1 and CDR2: NSQYPW and LRSPGD (reference sequence). The CDR3 contains 14 residues. The V segment lost 9 bases and the J segment 0 bases; nucleotides outside the gene matches: 6.

This clone was seen a handful of times. Genes here carry mouse names. The read gets to within 4 residues of the CDR3 end, and the germline J gene fills in the rest. This chain joins TRBV13-3 and TRBJ1-2; tentative D call: TRBD1 (6 bases). Germline CDR1 is NNHDY and CDR2 is SYVADS. With 4 bases removed from V and 2 bases from J, the gap between germline ends came to 12 bases. The CDR3 runs 14 residues. The CDR3 bases that were read are TGTGCCAGCAGTTTAGGAACAGGGAACTCC. Translation: CASSLGTGNS. The full CDR3 protein is CASSLGTGNSDYTF.

Worth noting for this clone: These gene names are mouse names. Coverage ceases 4 residues before the CDR3 finishes, and the germline J gene fills in the end. This rearrangement joins TRBV19 to TRBJ2-7; 8 bases fit TRBD2. Germline values: CDR1 FNHDT, CDR2 SITEND (reference sequence). The CDR3 spans 14 residues. Trimming cost V 1 base and J 3 bases; bases outside gene matches: 3. CDR3 sequence reads: CASSIFGGVYEQYF. The covered CDR3 bases are TGTGCCAGCAGTATATTTGGGGGGGTCTAT.

For this clone: Germline and genes here are mouse. The CDR3 end is not reached by the read, which stops 4 residues before it; the germline J gene fills it in. This specimen includes other DNA sequences encoding the same CDR3. V is TRBV1 and J is TRBJ2-5; a weak D match, TRBD2 (6 bases). V lost 3 bases, J lost 1 base, and 8 bases lay in between. CDR3 length: 14 amino acids. In germline, CDR1 is NSQYPW, CDR2 LRSPGD (reference sequence). CDR3 DNA (partial): TGCACCTGCAGTGCTCCTGGGGACCAAGAC. As protein: CTCSAPGDQD. The entire CDR3 protein reads CTCSAPGDQDTQYF. Complete variable domain (other parts from reference TRBV1 and TRBJ2-5): VTLLEQNPRWRLVPRGQAVNLRCILKNSQYPWMSWYQQDLQKQLQWLFTLRSPGDKEVKSLPGADYLATRVTDTELRLQVANMSQGRTLYCTCSAPGDQDTQYFGPGTRLLVL.

As to this clone: The listed genes are named as in mouse. Read coverage stops 4 residues before the CDR3 terminus; the germline J gene supplies the remainder. The chain uses TRBV13-1 and TRBJ2-3, with D possibly TRBD2 on 5 matching bases. From germline, CDR1 is NSHNY and CDR2 SYGAGN. This CDR3 region has 15 residues. The V and J ends lost 1 base and 0 bases respectively, with 9 bases between them. The CDR3 reads CASSDIWASAETLYF. The sequenced part of the CDR3 DNA is TGTGCCAGCAGTGATATCTGGGCTAGTGCAGAA.

This clone was detected a few times. Gene names denote mouse genes. The read finishes 4 residues shy of the CDR3 end, and the germline J gene is used to complete it. The genes are TRBV1 and TRBJ2-5; 10 bases agree with TRBD1. V was clipped by 4 bases and J by 2 bases; unmatched bases: 3. The CDR3 spans 15 residues. The germline gives CDR1 NSQYPW, CDR2 LRSPGD (reference sequence). The sequenced CDR3 bases are TGCACCTGCAGTGAGGACAGGGGGTTCCAAGAC. Protein: CTCSEDRGFQD. The complete CDR3 reads CTCSEDRGFQDTQYF.

Points on this clone: Genes and germline are mouse. The CDR3 extends 4 residues past the end of the read, so its final part is completed from the germline J gene. This chain uses TRBV13-2 with TRBJ2-1, with D perhaps TRBD1 (6 bases). The germline V gene has CDR1 NNHNN and CDR2 SYGAGS (reference sequence). This CDR3 region has 14 residues. V was shortened by 6 bases and J by 3 bases, with 13 bases between the two germline ends. The CDR3 sequence is CASDRDKGYAEQFF. CDR3 DNA (partial): TGTGCCAGCGACCGGGACAAGGGCTATGCT.

This clone has just a few counts. Genes here carry mouse names. The read is 4 residues too short to cover the CDR3 end, so that end is filled in from the germline J gene. Additional DNA sequences in this sample encode the identical CDR3. The chain carries TRBV31 and TRBJ2-3, with a possible D match to TRBD2 (6 bases). Deletions cut 0 bases from V and 1 base from J, with 11 bases between. CDR1 and CDR2 from the germline V gene are GKSSPN and SITVG. The CDR3 is made up of 15 amino acids. Partial CDR3 DNA: TGTGCCTGGAGTCTAGGCCCTGGGGGTGCAGAA. Protein: CAWSLGPGGAE. From start to end, the CDR3 is CAWSLGPGGAETLYF.

This clone was counted a few times. Genes and germline are mouse. The read stops 4 residues short of the end of the CDR3; the missing end is completed from the germline J gene. The V gene is TRBV19, the J gene TRBJ1-1; D is undetermined. The CDR3 length is 14 residues. CDR1 and CDR2 (germline): FNHDT, SITEND (reference sequence). The V end was cut by 2 bases, the J end by 1 base, with 9 bases between. The covered CDR3 bases are TGTGCCAGCAGTATCTGGGAAAGAAACACA. This translates into CASSIWERNT. The entire CDR3 protein reads CASSIWERNTEVFF.

Concerning this clone: Genes and germline come from the mouse. Coverage ceases 4 residues before the CDR3 finishes, and the germline J gene fills in the end. The V and J genes are TRBV31 and TRBJ2-5, with D perhaps TRBD1 (6 bases). The germline V gene encodes CDR1 GKSSPN and CDR2 SITVG. V lost 7 bases to trimming and J lost 0 bases, with 8 bases between them. The CDR3 is 12 amino acids. CDR3 DNA (partial): TGTGCCTCCGGGACAAACCAAGAC. Its translation is CASGTNQD. Given in full, the CDR3 is CASGTNQDTQYF.

With regard to this clone: Gene names and germline refer to mouse. The sequence runs out 4 residues before the end of the CDR3; the remainder is reconstructed from the germline J gene. The same CDR3 can be traced to other DNA sequences in this sample. The chain uses TRBV13-1 and TRBJ2-1; D remains ambiguous. Trimming removed 0 bases at V and 6 bases at J, with 7 bases between. Germline lookup yields CDR1 NSHNY and CDR2 SYGAGN. There are 13 residues in the CDR3. The CDR3 DNA, read in part, is TGTGCCAGCAGTGATGCAAGGGTTGCT. Translation: CASSDARVA. The entire CDR3 protein is CASSDARVAEQFF.

Turning to this clone: Gene and germline names: mouse. The read comes to an end 4 residues before the CDR3 does, leaving the germline J gene to fill in the end. The J gene is TRBJ2-1, the V gene TRBV5; TRBD2 aligns across 11 bases. The CDR3 contains 16 residues. Trimming cost V 0 bases and J 2 bases; bases outside gene matches: 0. Germline V gives CDR1 LGHNA, CDR2 YNLKQL (reference sequence). The part of the CDR3 DNA that was read is TGTGCCAGCAGCCAAGAGGGACTGGGGGACTATGCT. It codes for CASSQEGLGDYA. The whole CDR3 protein is CASSQEGLGDYAEQFF.

This clone was counted only a few times. Gene names refer to mouse genes. The read terminates 4 residues before the CDR3 end, so the remaining end is supplied by the germline J gene. The chain links TRBV5 to TRBJ2-7, with D perhaps matching TRBD2 (5 bases). This CDR3 region has 14 residues. In germline, CDR1 is LGHNA, CDR2 YNLKQL (reference sequence). Trimming left V 0 bases short and J 3 bases short, with 9 bases between. CDR3 DNA (partial): TGTGCCAGCAGCCAAGACTGGGTCGGCTAT. Its protein product is CASSQDWVGY. The complete CDR3 protein is CASSQDWVGYEQYF.

In its sample, this clone was seen many times. Gene names are mouse gene names. The CDR3 end is not reached by the read, which stops 4 residues before it; the germline J gene fills it in. The same CDR3 also results from other DNA sequences found in this sample. The rearrangement uses TRBV1 and TRBJ2-5; possibly TRBD1 for D (6 bases). The germline V gene has CDR1 NSQYPW and CDR2 LRSPGD (reference sequence). This CDR3 contains 14 residues. V was trimmed by 3 bases and J by 1 base, leaving 8 bases between them. The CDR3 DNA, read in part, is TGCACCTGCAGTGCGCCAGGGGACCAAGAC. This translates into CTCSAPGDQD. The CDR3 in its entirety is CTCSAPGDQDTQYF.

Ten or more counts support this clone. The gene names here belong to mouse. The read ends 4 residues before the CDR3 terminus; that terminus is restored from the germline J gene. The same CDR3 is also encoded by other DNA sequences in this sample. The chain employs TRBV1 and TRBJ2-5, with D maybe TRBD2 (6 bases). Trimming shortened V by 0 bases and J by 2 bases, and 6 bases separated the two germline ends. The CDR3 length is 14 residues. From germline, CDR1 is NSQYPW and CDR2 LRSPGD (reference sequence). The CDR3 loop reads CTCSADGGQDTQYF. Incomplete CDR3 DNA: TGCACCTGCAGTGCAGATGGGGGCCAAGAC. The full variable domain, with the rest looked up from reference TRBV1 and TRBJ2-5, is VTLLEQNPRWRLVPRGQAVNLRCILKNSQYPWMSWYQQDLQKQLQWLFTLRSPGDKEVKSLPGADYLATRVTDTELRLQVANMSQGRTLYCTCSADGGQDTQYFGPGTRLLVL.

This clone was picked up a small number of times. Gene names are mouse gene names. The DNA ends 4 residues before the CDR3 does, and the rest of the CDR3 is filled in from the germline J gene. This chain uses TRBV5 with TRBJ1-1; perhaps TRBD1 as D (5 bases). The CDR3 is made up of 17 amino acids. The ends were cut back, 0 bases at V and 4 bases at J, with 18 bases in the middle. Germline CDR1 reads LGHNA; CDR2 reads YNLKQL (reference sequence). CDR3 sequence: CASSQDYGGVRGTEVFF. The CDR3 bases that were read are TGTGCCAGCAGCCAAGATTACGGGGGGGTAAGGGGCACA.

This clone appeared a few times. Genes and germline come from the mouse. The read ends 4 residues before the CDR3 terminus; that terminus is restored from the germline J gene. Other nucleotide sequences in the sample specify the same CDR3. V is TRBV19 and J is TRBJ1-2, with a possible D match to TRBD1 (5 bases). The CDR3 extends over 12 amino acids. V was pared by 3 bases and J by 3 bases, with 6 bases between. Germline lookup yields CDR1 FNHDT and CDR2 SITEND (reference sequence). Here the CDR3 reads CASSSRDSDYTF. The covered CDR3 bases are TGTGCCAGCAGTAGCAGGGACTCC.

This clone has more than one count but fewer than ten. Genes here carry mouse names. The sequenced fragment ends 4 residues before the CDR3 boundary, so the rest is inferred from the germline J gene. This chain links TRBV17 with TRBJ2-1, with 12 bases that match TRBD1. V was clipped by 4 bases and J by 3 bases; unmatched bases: 4. This CDR3 has 16 residues. Germline V gives CDR1 MNHDT, CDR2 YYDKIL. CDR3 sequence reads: CASSIRDRGPYAEQFF. The sequenced CDR3 bases are TGTGCTAGCAGTATAAGGGACAGGGGGCCCTATGCT.

This clone has only a few counts. Genes and germline are mouse. The read comes to an end 4 residues before the CDR3 does, leaving the germline J gene to fill in the end. The sample carries other DNA sequences with the same CDR3. V is TRBV5 and J is TRBJ2-5, with D uncertain. The CDR3 extends over 14 amino acids. Germline V gene lookup returns CDR1 LGHNA and CDR2 YNLKQL (reference sequence). The germline V and J ends were trimmed by 0 bases and 3 bases, with 7 bases remaining between them. The CDR3 protein is CASSQERQQDTQYF. The sequenced part of the CDR3 DNA is TGTGCCAGCAGCCAAGAGCGACAACAAGAC.

For this clone: Gene labels here are mouse ones. The read is 4 residues too short to cover the CDR3 end, so that end is filled in from the germline J gene. The chain uses TRBV13-2 and TRBJ2-1; TRBD2 matches at 8 bases. Germline assignment: CDR1 NNHNN and CDR2 SYGAGS (reference sequence). The CDR3 is 14 residues long. The CDR3 loop reads CASGDDWGWAEQFF. CDR3 DNA (partial): TGTGCCAGCGGTGACGACTGGGGCTGGGCT.

To note about this clone: Mouse gene names apply. CDR3 bases read: TGTGCCAGCAGTGATAACAGGGCAAACTCC. This sequence encodes CASSDNRANS. The entire CDR3 is CASSDNRANSDYTF. This chain links TRBV13-3 with TRBJ1-2; possibly TRBD1 for D (6 bases). The CDR3 goes on 4 residues after the read ends, and that part is filled in from the germline J gene. The V and J ends lost 1 base and 0 bases respectively, with 7 bases between them. The CDR3 spans 14 residues. The germline CDR1 and CDR2 sequences are NNHDY and SYVADS.

This clone was detected only a few times. Mouse gene names and germline throughout. The sequenced fragment ends 4 residues before the CDR3 boundary, so the rest is inferred from the germline J gene. The chain recombines TRBV19 with TRBJ2-3, with D possibly matching TRBD1 (5 bases). CDR3 length: 16 residues. The V and J ends lost 0 bases and 3 bases respectively, with 14 bases between them. Germline V gene data show CDR1 as FNHDT and CDR2 as SITEND (reference sequence). The DNA read from the CDR3 is TGTGCCAGCAGTATAGCTGCCAGGGAGGGCGCAGAA. Its translation: CASSIAAREGAE. The full CDR3 sequence reads CASSIAAREGAETLYF.